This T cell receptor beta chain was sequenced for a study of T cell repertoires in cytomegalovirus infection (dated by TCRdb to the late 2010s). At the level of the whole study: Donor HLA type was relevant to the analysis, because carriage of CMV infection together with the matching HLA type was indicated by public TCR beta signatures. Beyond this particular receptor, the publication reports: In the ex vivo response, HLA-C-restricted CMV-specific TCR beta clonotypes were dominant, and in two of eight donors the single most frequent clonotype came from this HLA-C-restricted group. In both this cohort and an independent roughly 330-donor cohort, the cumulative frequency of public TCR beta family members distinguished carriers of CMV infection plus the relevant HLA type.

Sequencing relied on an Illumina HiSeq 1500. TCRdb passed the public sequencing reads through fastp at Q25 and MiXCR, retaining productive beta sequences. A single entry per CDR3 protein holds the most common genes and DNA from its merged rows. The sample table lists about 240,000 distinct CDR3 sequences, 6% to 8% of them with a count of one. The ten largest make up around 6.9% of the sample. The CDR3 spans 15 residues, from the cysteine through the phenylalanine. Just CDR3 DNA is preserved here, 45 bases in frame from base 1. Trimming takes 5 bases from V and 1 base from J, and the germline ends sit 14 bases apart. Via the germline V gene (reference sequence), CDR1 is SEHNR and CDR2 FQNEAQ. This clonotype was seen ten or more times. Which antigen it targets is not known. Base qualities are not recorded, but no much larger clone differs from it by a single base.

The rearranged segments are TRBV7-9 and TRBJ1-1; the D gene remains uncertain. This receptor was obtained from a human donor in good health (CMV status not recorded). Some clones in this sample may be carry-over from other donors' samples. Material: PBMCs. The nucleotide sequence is TGTGCCAGCAGCAATCAATTTCCGGAGAACACTGAAGCTTTCTTT. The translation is CASSNQFPENTEAFF.